This T cell receptor beta chain was profiled in a study of identifying expanded T cells in peripheral blood. The assay was immunoSEQ multiplex PCR, and TCRdb's table has in-frame clones only and misses some. Altogether 50,000 to 75,000 clones are present, approximately 87% being singletons, with the ten largest covering around 4.8%. The receptor was derived from a person aged 18-70 years in good health. Source material: blood.

CDR3: CASSDSRGPATGELFF. Here the CDR3 DNA reads TGTGCCAGCAGCGACTCCAGGGGGCCAGCCACCGGGGAGCTGTTTTTT. The chain is built from TRBV9 and TRBJ2-2; 8 bases match TRBD1. Trimming cost V 3 bases and J 4 bases; bases outside gene matches: 8. The length of the CDR3 is 16 residues. Germline V CDR1 and CDR2: SGDLS, YYNGEE.